These 3 T cell receptor beta chains share one sample of origin, sequenced in a study of T-cell memory formation after mild COVID-19 listed by TCRdb under 2021. Libraries were built with 5' RACE. Sequencing instrument: Illumina NovaSeq 6000. TCRdb reprocessed the public reads (quality trimming at Q25 with fastp, clone calling with MiXCR) and kept in-frame beta chains. Identical CDR3 protein sequences are pooled into one entry, listed with their most common genes and DNA. This sample gives roughly 300,000 distinct CDR3 sequences in total; around 8% of them show up just once. The biggest ten clones account for under 25% of the sample. Material for sequencing was PBMCs or a T cell subset sorted from them (not recorded which). These receptors were obtained from a man aged 18 to 30 who had mild COVID-19 (a few samples of this study predate the infection). The sample titles of this study are shuffled in the database, so cell type and time point are left out; the donor was told from shared clones.

In its sample, this clonotype was seen a few times. The chain links TRBV7-9 to TRBJ2-7; TRBD2 aligns across 13 bases. The CDR3 has 16 residues. Trimming at V came to 1 base and at J to 2 bases, leaving 2 bases not matched to a gene. The germline V gene has CDR1 SEHNR and CDR2 FQNEAQ (reference sequence). CDR3 nucleotides: TGTGCCAGCAGCTTAGGGACTAGCGGGGGTCCCTACGAGCAGTACGTC. Protein: CASSLGTSGGPYEQYV.

This chain joins TRBV12-3 or TRBV12-4 and TRBJ2-2, with TRBD1 matching over 7 bases. V lost 1 base and J lost 3; bases outside the gene matches: 2. The CDR3 length is 15 residues. The CDR3 is CASSLGTGDTGELFF. The DNA for the CDR3 is TGTGCCAGCAGTTTAGGTACAGGGGACACCGGGGAGCTGTTTTTT.

The chain uses TRBV5-1 and TRBJ1-1; TRBD1 might be the D (6 bases). CDR1 is SGHRS, CDR2 YFSETQ, per germline. Trimming took off 0 bases at V and 5 bases at J, with 11 bases between the two ends. This CDR3 spans 14 amino acids. CDR3 in amino acids: CASSLARGLTEAFF. The CDR3 DNA sequence: TGCGCCAGCAGCTTGGCCAGGGGCTTGACTGAAGCTTTCTTT.